The source of this TCR beta chain is a study of blood T cells in healthy people across ages. V was cut by 0 bases and J by 5 bases, with 11 bases left in between. This CDR3 has 15 residues. Germline V gene lookup returns CDR1 LGHDT and CDR2 YNNKEL (reference sequence). A second PCR of roughly 7 to 11 cycles used a sample-barcoded 5' primer and a J-beta primer mix. Tags on each cDNA molecule came from a template-switch adaptor with 12 random nucleotides. MiXCR, applied by TCRdb to the 5' RACE reads, yields one record per CDR3 protein. Altogether about 640,000 distinct CDR3 sequences are present, approximately 50% being singletons, with the ten largest covering roughly 34%. Comments on this clonotype: Its specificity is unknown.

Study-wide points: Age showed a roughly linear inverse relationship with TCR beta diversity per million T cells. No one knew whether donors had CMV, which possibly confounded expanded clonotype changes.

Sequencing was performed on blood. The TCR was taken from a man aged 55 to 70 in good health. This chain connects TRBV3-1 to TRBJ2-1; D is possibly TRBD2 (6 bases). Here the CDR3 reads CASSQDAGSHNEQFF. CDR3 DNA sequence: TGTGCCAGCAGCCAAGACGCGGGGAGTCACAATGAGCAGTTCTTC.